This T cell receptor beta chain appears in the sequencing data of a study of neoadjuvant anti-PD-1 for oral cavity cancer. CDR3 size: 14 residues. CDR1 is ENHRY, CDR2 SYGVKD, per germline. Trimming stripped 2 bases from V and 6 bases from J, with 11 bases between. TCRdb's table, derived via immunoSEQ multiplex PCR, lists solely in-frame clones and lacks some. The table lists around 31,000 clones, just under 90% of them singletons. Sequences were derived from PBMCs, sampled before nivolumab (anti-PD-1) treatment. This receptor was identified in a person between 40 and 79 years old with oral cavity squamous cell carcinoma. The chain recombines TRBV10-3 with TRBJ1-5; D not certain. In nucleotides, the CDR3 is TGTGCCATCAGTGAGGAGGGTGAAGGTCAGCCCCAGCATTTT. As protein: CAISEEGEGQPQHF.